What follows is one TCR beta chain and its context. There are many counts of this clonotype. The antigen it binds to is not known. The record has no base qualities; no much larger clone is one base away. These data are taken from a study of read filtering for tumor transcriptome and immune sequencing (dated by TCRdb to the early 2020s). For context, the study as a whole: The cohort consisted of about 17 male and roughly 13 female patients, with a mean age of around 60 years and an age range of about 40 to 85. The study compared TCR repertoires from targeted immune repertoire sequencing and bulk whole-transcriptome sequencing run on the same bone marrow samples. By revised international staging, fewer than ten patients were R-ISS I, over 15 were R-ISS II and about seven were R-ISS III. Per sample, about 3.5 to 11 million TCR-region mapped reads were obtained with IR-seq, compared with only about 80 to 1,300 with RNA-seq. After DNase treatment, whole-transcriptome libraries were prepared using the TruSeq RNA Access Library Prep Kit. One main goal was a read-filtering strategy for immune repertoire data, in particular deciding whether clonotypes backed by only one read should be removed. Overall results and qualifications from the work: Rather than purified T cells, the sorted CD138-negative fraction was a mixed bone marrow immune population. Compared with RNA-seq, IR-seq captured clonotypes at much greater depth and more reliably, and a smaller IR-seq throughput was enough to identify most of the shared clonotypes. Removing single-read clonotypes increased the correlation between IR-seq and RNA-seq shared clonotype proportions. Single-read clonotypes made up about four fifths of clonotypes but about 3.3% of total reads in IR-seq, and under 75% of clonotypes and 40% to 50% of reads in RNA-seq.

Every patient had bone marrow sampled at the time of active disease. Bone marrow mononuclear cells were isolated by Ficoll-Hypaque density gradient centrifugation. Myeloma plasma cells were removed and CD138-negative cells were obtained by negative selection following labeling with CD138 magnetic microbeads on a MACS separator. Flow cytometry on an Attune NxT with CD138 antibodies was used to check the purity of the isolated cells. TRIzol reagent was used to extract total RNA, which was then quantified with a NanoDrop spectrophotometer. For each patient, paired RNA-seq and IR-seq were run on the CD138-negative bone marrow sample from that patient. V lost 3 bases and J lost 0 bases; the stretch between them is 16 bases long. The germline V gene (reference sequence) supplies CDR1 LGHDT and CDR2 YNNKEL. The CDR3 covers 17 residues, taking in both the cysteine and the phenylalanine. The kept DNA is CDR3 alone, 51 bases in frame from the first base.

The Immunoverse kit was used to build TCR libraries from about 430 ng RNA, with molecular barcoded adaptors covering alpha/delta and beta/gamma chains. TCR library preparation used the same RNA that was used for transcriptome sequencing. An Illumina HiSeq 4000 with 2 x 150 cycles was used to sequence the TCR libraries. The original pipeline was this. MiXCR aligned TCR reads to human V, D, J and C references and assembled the aligned reads into CDR3 clonotypes, with quality filtering and error correction included. The tcR package in R was used to analyze clonotype counts and gene usage diversity. Raw mapping reads were checked after the RNA-seq reads had been mapped by STAR aligner version 2.5.3a onto the human GRCh37 genome. IR-seq fastq files were randomly downsampled with Seqtk 1.3 to test the effect of sequencing depth on detected clonotypes. Starting from the raw public reads, TCRdb applied fastp trimming at Q25, assembled clones with MiXCR and retained in-frame beta chains. Duplicate CDR3 protein sequences are folded into a single record with the most common DNA and genes. The V and J calls, along with clone size, are taken from TCRdb and not from the paper's own processing. For this sample there are tens of thousands of distinct CDR3 sequences; roughly 18% appear just once. About an eighth of the sample is held by the ten biggest clonotypes.

The sample was a population of CD138-negative cells sorted from bone marrow. Sample cell subset or site, as interpreted from the label and publication: bone marrow mononuclear cells depleted of CD138+ plasma/myeloma cells by negative magnetic selection. The receptor chain draws on TRBV3-1 and TRBJ2-3; a tentative D call is TRBD2 (5 bases match). This TCR was sampled from a donor aged 40 or over with multiple myeloma. This receptor carries the CDR3 CASSQSLRLLSTDTQYF. The base sequence is TGTGCCAGCAGCCAGAGCCTTAGACTACTTAGCACAGATACGCAGTATTTT.